The rows below give T cell receptor beta chains drawn from one sample of a study of T cells in localized non-small cell lung cancer. Assay: immunoSEQ multiplex PCR; the TCRdb copy retains only in-frame clones and omits some. Among tens of thousands of clones listed, 87% were seen once. This specimen was peripheral blood mononuclear cells, taken before any cancer treatment. The source is a man aged 35-69 years with stage III lung adenocarcinoma. Each CDR3 is given with its conserved first and last residue. The order of the fields is CDR3 protein, CDR3 DNA, clone size, CDR3 length, J gene, V gene, D gene. A D gene is named only where the DNA matches it firmly. Clone size is not always given. Where it is, it says once, few, many or a class for expanded clones.

CASSAWAQGISYEQYF | TGTGCCAGCAGCGCCTGGGCGCAGGGGATCTCCTACGAGCAGTACTTC | NA | 16 | TRBJ2-7 | TRBV7-8 | NA
CAISPGTSGNEQFF | TGTGCCATCAGCCCCGGGACTAGCGGCAATGAGCAGTTCTTC | NA | 14 | TRBJ2-1 | TRBV10-3 | TRBD2
CASTPSIGRAKNIQYF | TGTGCCAGTACCCCTTCGATCGGCAGGGCCAAAAACATTCAGTACTTC | once | 16 | TRBJ2-4 | TRBV19 | NA
CASGLISKGLGQFF | TGTGCTAGTGGTTTAATCTCGAAGGGATTGGGGCAGTTCTTC | NA | 14 | TRBJ2-1 | TRBV12-5 | NA
CASRTSTGGRHEQYF | TGTGCCAGCAGAACTTCGACAGGGGGCCGACACGAGCAGTACTTC | NA | 15 | TRBJ2-7 | TRBV6-6 | TRBD1
CASSIAGFGYEQYF | TGTGCCAGTAGTATAGCGGGATTCGGCTACGAGCAGTACTTC | NA | 14 | TRBJ2-7 | TRBV19 | NA
CASSLVQGGNEQYF | TGTGCCAGCAGCTTAGTACAGGGGGGCAACGAGCAGTACTTC | NA | 14 | TRBJ2-7 | TRBV7-2 | TRBD1
CASSYRGGLDFYEQYF | TGTGCCAGCAGTTACCGGGGGGGACTTGACTTCTACGAGCAGTACTTC | NA | 16 | TRBJ2-7 | TRBV6-5 | TRBD2
CASSLGGGSTTALRVGYTF | TGTGCCAGCAGCCTGGGGGGAGGCAGCACCACTGCTCTAAGGGTAGGCTACACCTTC | few | 19 | TRBJ1-2 | TRBV7-2 | NA
CASTRDRSQPQHF | TGTGCCAGCACCAGAGACCGTTCCCAGCCCCAGCATTTT | NA | 13 | TRBJ1-5 | TRBV2 | NA
CAAITSGGGTTEAFF | TGTGCCGCCATCACCTCAGGGGGCGGTACCACTGAAGCTTTCTTT | NA | 15 | TRBJ1-1 | TRBV19 | TRBD1
CASSSHYEQYF | TGTGCCAGCAGTTCCCACTACGAGCAGTACTTC | few | 11 | TRBJ2-7 | TRBV6-5 | NA
CASSQGQLGETQYF | TGTGCCAGCAGCCAAGGACAGTTAGGGGAGACCCAGTACTTC | NA | 14 | TRBJ2-5 | TRBV11-3 | NA
CASSFDWNSYEQYF | TGTGCCAGCAGCTTTGACTGGAACTCCTACGAGCAGTACTTC | NA | 14 | TRBJ2-7 | TRBV14 | NA
CASSKDGRGYEQYF | TGTGCCAGCAGCAAAGACGGCCGGGGCTACGAGCAGTACTTC | few | 14 | TRBJ2-7 | TRBV21-1 | NA
CSVENRQARSTEAFF | TGCAGCGTTGAAAACAGGCAGGCAAGGAGCACTGAAGCTTTCTTT | NA | 15 | TRBJ1-1 | TRBV29-1 | NA
CASHGIGGYNEQFF | TGTGCCAGCCACGGGATAGGGGGCTACAATGAGCAGTTCTTC | NA | 14 | TRBJ2-1 | TRBV19 | NA
CATGRAGEKKRNEQFF | TGTGCCACCGGCCGGGCAGGGGAAAAAAAACGCAATGAGCAGTTCTTC | NA | 16 | TRBJ2-1 | TRBV15 | NA
CASSGGAGGFGETQYF | TGTGCCAGCAGTGGAGGGGCAGGGGGCTTCGGGGAGACCCAGTACTTC | NA | 16 | TRBJ2-5 | TRBV2 | TRBD1
CASSPGTGGVYGYTF | TGTGCCAGCTCACCAGGGACAGGGGGCGTTTACGGCTACACCTTC | NA | 15 | TRBJ1-2 | TRBV18 | TRBD1
CASSSRVDRGNQPQHF | TGTGCCAGCAGCTCTAGAGTCGACAGGGGTAATCAGCCCCAGCATTTT | NA | 16 | TRBJ1-5 | TRBV7-9 | TRBD1
CASSLGQRVSF | TGCGCCAGCAGTCTCGGACAGCGGGTCTCCTTC | NA | 11 | TRBJ1-2 | TRBV28 | NA
CASSPYGDRASGYTF | TGTGCCAGCAGCCCCTATGGGGACAGGGCGAGTGGCTACACCTTC | NA | 15 | TRBJ1-2 | TRBV7-9 | TRBD1
CASSPGPTTGELFF | TGTGCCAGCAGCCCCGGACCGACCACCGGGGAGCTGTTTTTT | NA | 14 | TRBJ2-2 | TRBV7-3 | NA
CASSKDRTASYEQYF | TGTGCCAGCTCAAAAGACAGGACAGCATCCTACGAGCAGTACTTC | once | 15 | TRBJ2-7 | TRBV18 | NA
CASSFRTGGNTEAFF | TGTGCCAGCAGCTTTAGGACAGGAGGAAACACTGAAGCTTTCTTT | NA | 15 | TRBJ1-1 | TRBV7-2 | TRBD1
CASSQQGAELGTNEKLFF | TGCGCCAGCAGCCAACAGGGGGCTGAACTTGGAACTAATGAAAAACTGTTTTTT | once | 18 | TRBJ1-4 | TRBV4-3 | TRBD1
CASRETGSNEQFF | TGTGCCAGCAGGGAGACAGGATCCAATGAGCAGTTCTTC | NA | 13 | TRBJ2-1 | TRBV6-5 | NA
CASSLAGLAAQETQYF | TGTGCCAGCAGCTTAGCGGGACTAGCGGCCCAAGAGACCCAGTACTTC | NA | 16 | TRBJ2-5 | TRBV7-6 | TRBD2
CASSRTGDGIVGYTF | TGCGCCAGCAGCCGGACAGGGGATGGTATCGTTGGCTACACCTTC | once | 15 | TRBJ1-2 | TRBV4-1 | TRBD1
CAISVSWGWTDTQYF | TGTGCCATCAGTGTTTCCTGGGGCTGGACAGATACGCAGTATTTT | NA | 15 | TRBJ2-3 | TRBV10-3 | NA
CASSLASLPGGTDTQYF | TGTGCCAGCAGCTTAGCGAGCCTCCCGGGGGGCACAGATACGCAGTATTTT | NA | 17 | TRBJ2-3 | TRBV7-2 | NA
CASRLQGVTYEQYF | TGTGCCAGCAGGCTACAGGGTGTGACCTACGAGCAGTACTTC | NA | 14 | TRBJ2-7 | TRBV27 | NA
CASSVDIEGVGTDTQYF | TGTGCCAGCAGCGTAGATATCGAGGGGGTTGGAACAGATACGCAGTATTTT | NA | 17 | TRBJ2-3 | TRBV9 | NA
CASSFFGTSDYEQYF | TGTGCCAGCAGCTTCTTCGGGACTAGCGACTACGAGCAGTACTTC | once | 15 | TRBJ2-7 | TRBV5-4 | TRBD2
CASSILGQPQHF | TGTGCCAGTAGTATACTGGGTCAGCCCCAGCATTTT | NA | 12 | TRBJ1-5 | TRBV19 | NA
CASSLGYRGPSEQFF | TGTGCCAGCAGCTTAGGATACAGGGGGCCCAGTGAGCAGTTCTTC | NA | 15 | TRBJ2-1 | TRBV11-2 | TRBD1